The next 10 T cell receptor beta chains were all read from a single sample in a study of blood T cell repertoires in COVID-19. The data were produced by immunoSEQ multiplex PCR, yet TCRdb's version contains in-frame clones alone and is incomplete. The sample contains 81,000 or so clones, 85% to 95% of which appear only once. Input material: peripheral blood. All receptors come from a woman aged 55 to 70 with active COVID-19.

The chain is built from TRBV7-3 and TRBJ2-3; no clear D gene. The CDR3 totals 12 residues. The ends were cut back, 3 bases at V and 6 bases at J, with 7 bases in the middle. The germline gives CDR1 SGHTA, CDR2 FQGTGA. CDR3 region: CASSFNPDTQYF. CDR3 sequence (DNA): TGTGCCAGCAGCTTTAATCCCGATACGCAGTATTTT.

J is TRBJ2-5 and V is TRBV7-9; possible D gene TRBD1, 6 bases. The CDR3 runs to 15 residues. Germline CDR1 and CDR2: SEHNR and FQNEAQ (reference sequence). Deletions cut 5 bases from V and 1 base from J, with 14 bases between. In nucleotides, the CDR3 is TGTGCCAGCAGCAATACAGGGTCCCCCCAAGAGACCCAGTACTTC. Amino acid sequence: CASSNTGSPQETQYF. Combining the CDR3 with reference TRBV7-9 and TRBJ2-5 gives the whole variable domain DTGVSQNPRHKITKRGQNVTFRCDPISEHNRLYWYRQTLGQGPEFLTYFQNEAQLEKSRLLSDRFSAERPKGSFSTLEIQRTEQGDSAMYLCASSNTGSPQETQYFGPGTRLLVL.

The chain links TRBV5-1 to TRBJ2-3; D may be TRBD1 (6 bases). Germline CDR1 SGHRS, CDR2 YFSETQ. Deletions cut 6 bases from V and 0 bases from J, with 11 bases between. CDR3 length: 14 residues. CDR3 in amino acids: CASNPGQSTDTQYF. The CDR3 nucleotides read TGCGCCAGCAACCCGGGACAAAGCACAGATACGCAGTATTTT.

CDR3 amino acids: CAWRRKGNIQYF. CDR3 bases: TGTGCCTGGAGGAGGAAGGGGAACATTCAGTACTTC. The chain carries TRBV30 and TRBJ2-4; tentatively, D is TRBD1 (5 bases). The CDR3 runs to 12 residues. Germline assignment: CDR1 GTSNPN and CDR2 SVGIG (reference sequence). The V end lost 3 bases, the J end lost 7 bases, and 10 bases lay between the germline ends.

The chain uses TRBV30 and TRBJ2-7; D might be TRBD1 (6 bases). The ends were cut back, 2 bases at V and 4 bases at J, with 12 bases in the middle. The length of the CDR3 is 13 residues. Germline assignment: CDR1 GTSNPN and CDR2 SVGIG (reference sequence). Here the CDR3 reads CAWSQGQKYEQYF. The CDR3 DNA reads TGTGCCTGGAGTCAAGGACAGAAATACGAGCAGTACTTC.

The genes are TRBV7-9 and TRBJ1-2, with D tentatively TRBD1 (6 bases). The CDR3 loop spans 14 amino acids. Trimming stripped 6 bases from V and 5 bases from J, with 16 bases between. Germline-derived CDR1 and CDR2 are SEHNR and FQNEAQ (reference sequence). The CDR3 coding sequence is TGTGCCAGCAGTCCGGACAGCACAATGTATGGCTACACCTTC. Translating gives CASSPDSTMYGYTF.

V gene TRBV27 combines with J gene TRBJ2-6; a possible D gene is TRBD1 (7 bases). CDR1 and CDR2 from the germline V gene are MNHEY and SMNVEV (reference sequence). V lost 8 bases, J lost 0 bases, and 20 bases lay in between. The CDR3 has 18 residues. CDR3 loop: CASQTGAGGGSGANVLTF. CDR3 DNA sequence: TGTGCCAGCCAAACTGGGGCAGGGGGAGGCTCTGGGGCCAACGTCCTGACTTTC.

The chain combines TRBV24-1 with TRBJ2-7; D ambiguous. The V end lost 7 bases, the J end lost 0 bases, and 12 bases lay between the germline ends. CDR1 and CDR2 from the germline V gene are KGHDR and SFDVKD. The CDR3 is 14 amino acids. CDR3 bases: TGTGCCACCAGCGACGGGTGGTCCTCCTACGAGCAGTACTTC. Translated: CATSDGWSSYEQYF.

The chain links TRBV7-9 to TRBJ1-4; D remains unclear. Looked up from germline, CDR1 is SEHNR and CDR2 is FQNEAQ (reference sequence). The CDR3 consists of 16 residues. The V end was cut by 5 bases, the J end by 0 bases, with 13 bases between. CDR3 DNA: TGTGCCAGCAGCGCCCTTAATACGGCAACTAATGAAAAACTGTTTTTT. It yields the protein CASSALNTATNEKLFF.

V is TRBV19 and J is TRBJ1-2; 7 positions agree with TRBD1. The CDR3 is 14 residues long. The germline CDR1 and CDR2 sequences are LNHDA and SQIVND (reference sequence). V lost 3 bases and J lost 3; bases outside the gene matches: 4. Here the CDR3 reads CASSIRGRDYGYTF. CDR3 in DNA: TGTGCCAGTAGTATCAGGGGGAGAGACTATGGCTACACCTTC.